This TCR beta chain was recovered during a study of identical twins. With respect to this clonotype: Its antigen is unknown.

MiXCR, applied by TCRdb to the 5' RACE reads, yields one record per CDR3 protein. The sample comprises 500,000 or so distinct CDR3 sequences, roughly an eighth of which are singletons, and approximately 0.98% rests with the top ten. This CDR3 contains 19 residues. Whole-study results and caveats: In drawing conclusions, the study used cross-sectional statistical analysis and did not follow the same donors.

The same specimen was also included in a second study, on yellow fever vaccine responses in identical twins.

Sequencing was carried out using CD4+ T cells sorted from blood. The clonotype comes from a young woman in good health. The chain recombines TRBV21-1 with TRBJ2-1. TRBV21-1 is recorded as a pseudogene. The CDR3, as DNA: TGTGCCAGCAGCAAAGGCTGGAATCACGCCTCATTCTCCTACAATGAGCAGTTCTTC. It specifies CASSKGWNHASFSYNEQFF.